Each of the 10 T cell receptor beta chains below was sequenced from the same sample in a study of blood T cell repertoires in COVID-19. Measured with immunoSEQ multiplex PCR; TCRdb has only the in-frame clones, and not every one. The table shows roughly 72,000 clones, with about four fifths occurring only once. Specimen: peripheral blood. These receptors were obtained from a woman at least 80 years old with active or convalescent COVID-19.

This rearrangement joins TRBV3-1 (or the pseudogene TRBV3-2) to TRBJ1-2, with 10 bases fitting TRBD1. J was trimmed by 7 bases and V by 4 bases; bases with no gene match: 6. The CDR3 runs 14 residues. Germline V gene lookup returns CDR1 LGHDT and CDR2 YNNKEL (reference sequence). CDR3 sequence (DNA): TGTGCCAGCAGCCCCCTGGACAGGGGGGGTGGCTACACCTTC. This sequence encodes CASSPLDRGGGYTF.

CDR3 DNA: TGTGCCAGCAGTGGGGACAGCGCAAACTATGGCTACACCTTC. This gives the protein CASSGDSANYGYTF. The chain carries TRBV2 and TRBJ1-2; 7 bases agree with TRBD1. Trimming took 4 bases from V and 2 from J; bases not matched to a gene: 4. This CDR3 has 14 residues. Germline values: CDR1 SNHLY, CDR2 FYNNEI.

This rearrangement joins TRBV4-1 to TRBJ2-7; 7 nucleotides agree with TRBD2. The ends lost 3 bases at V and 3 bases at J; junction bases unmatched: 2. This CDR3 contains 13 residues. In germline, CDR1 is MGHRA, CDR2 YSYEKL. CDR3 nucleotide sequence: TGCGCCAGCAGCCAGACGGGGGGCTACGAGCAGTACTTC. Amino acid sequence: CASSQTGGYEQYF.

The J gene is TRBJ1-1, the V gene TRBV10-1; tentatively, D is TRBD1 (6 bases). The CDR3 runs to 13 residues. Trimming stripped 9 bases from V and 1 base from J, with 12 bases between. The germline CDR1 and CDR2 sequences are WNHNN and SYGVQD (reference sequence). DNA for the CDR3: TGCGCCAGTCAAGGGGGTTGGAACACTGAAGCTTTCTTT. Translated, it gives CASQGGWNTEAFF.

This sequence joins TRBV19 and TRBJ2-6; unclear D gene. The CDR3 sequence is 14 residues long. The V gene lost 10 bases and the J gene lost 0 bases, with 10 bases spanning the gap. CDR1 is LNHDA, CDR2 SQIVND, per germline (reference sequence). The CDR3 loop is CATKSNSGANVLTF. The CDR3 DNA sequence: TGTGCCACCAAATCCAACTCTGGGGCCAACGTCCTGACTTTC.

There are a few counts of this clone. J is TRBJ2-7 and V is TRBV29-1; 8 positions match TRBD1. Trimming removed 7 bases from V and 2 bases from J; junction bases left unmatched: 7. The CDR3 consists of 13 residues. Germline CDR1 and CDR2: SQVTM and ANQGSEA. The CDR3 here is CSAGRTGTYEQYF. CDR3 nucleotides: TGCAGCGCTGGGCGGACAGGGACCTACGAGCAGTACTTC.

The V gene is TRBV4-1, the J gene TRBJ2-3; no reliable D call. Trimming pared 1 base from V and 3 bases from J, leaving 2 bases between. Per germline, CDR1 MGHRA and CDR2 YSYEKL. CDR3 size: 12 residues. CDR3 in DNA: TGCGCCAGCAGCCAAGCGACAGATACGCAGTATTTT. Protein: CASSQATDTQYF.

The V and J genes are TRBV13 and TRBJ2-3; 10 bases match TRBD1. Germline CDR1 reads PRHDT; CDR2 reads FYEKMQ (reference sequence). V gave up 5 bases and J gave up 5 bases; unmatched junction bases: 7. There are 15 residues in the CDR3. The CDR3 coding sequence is TGTGCCAGCAGCATAAGGACAGGGGGGAGAGATACGCAGTATTTT. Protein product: CASSIRTGGRDTQYF.

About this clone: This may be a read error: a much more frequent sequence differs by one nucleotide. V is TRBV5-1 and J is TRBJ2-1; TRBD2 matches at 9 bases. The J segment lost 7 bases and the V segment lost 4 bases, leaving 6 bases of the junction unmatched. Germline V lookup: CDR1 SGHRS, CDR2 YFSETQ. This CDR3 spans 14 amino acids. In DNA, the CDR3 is TGCGCCAGCAGCGGCGGGGGGGCCGGGAATGAGCAGTTCTTC. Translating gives CASSGGGAGNEQFF. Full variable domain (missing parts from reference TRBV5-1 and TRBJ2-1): KAGVTQTPRYLIKTRGQQVTLSCSPISGHRSVSWYQQTPGQGLQFLFEYFSETQRNKGNFPGRFSGRQFSNSRSEMNVSTLELGDSALYLCASSGGGAGNEQFFGPGTRLTVL.

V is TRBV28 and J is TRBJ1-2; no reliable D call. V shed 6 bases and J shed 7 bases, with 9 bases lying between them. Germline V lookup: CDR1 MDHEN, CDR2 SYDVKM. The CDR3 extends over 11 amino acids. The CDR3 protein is CASRSYAGYTF. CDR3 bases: TGTGCCAGCAGAAGCTATGCTGGCTACACCTTC.